This T cell receptor beta chain derives from a study of PD-L1 blockade in urothelial cancer. The templates were synthetic TCR analogs, and they were spiked into each PCR. Assay: immunoSEQ multiplex PCR; the TCRdb copy retains only in-frame clones and omits some. The repertoire holds some 54,000 clones, with about 80% as singletons. This CDR3 contains 12 residues. Germline lookup yields CDR1 LGHNT and CDR2 FRNRAP. V was cut by 1 base and J by 8 bases, with 6 bases left in between. This chain uses TRBV12-5 with TRBJ2-1; D is undetermined. The starting material was PBMCs, obtained around atezolizumab (anti-PD-L1) treatment. This receptor was taken from a man aged 35 to 55 with urothelial cancer. In DNA form, the CDR3 reads TGTGCTAGTGGTTTGGGCAGCGATGAGCAGTTCTTC. This translates into CASGLGSDEQFF. The full variable domain, completed using reference TRBV12-5 and TRBJ2-1, is DARVTQTPRHKVTEMGQEVTMRCQPILGHNTVFWYRQTMMQGLELLAYFRNRAPLDDSGMPKDRFSAEMPDATLATLKIQPSEPRDSAVYFCASGLGSDEQFFGPGTRLTVL.